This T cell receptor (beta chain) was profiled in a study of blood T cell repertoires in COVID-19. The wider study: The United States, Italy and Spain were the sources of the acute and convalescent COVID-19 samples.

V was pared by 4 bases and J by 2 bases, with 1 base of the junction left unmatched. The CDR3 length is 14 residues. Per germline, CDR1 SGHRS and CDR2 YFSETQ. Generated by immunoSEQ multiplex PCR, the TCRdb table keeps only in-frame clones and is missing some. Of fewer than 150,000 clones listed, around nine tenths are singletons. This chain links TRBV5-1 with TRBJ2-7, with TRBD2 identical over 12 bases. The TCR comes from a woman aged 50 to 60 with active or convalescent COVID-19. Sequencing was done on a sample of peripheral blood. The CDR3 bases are TGCGCCAGCAGCGGACTAGCGGGAACCTACGAGCAGTACTTC. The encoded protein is CASSGLAGTYEQYF.